This TCR beta chain was obtained from a study of blood T cell repertoires in COVID-19. Turning to the study itself: Spain, Italy and the United States supplied samples that represented acute and convalescent COVID-19. PBMCs, B-cell-depleted T cells, or T cells provided the cDNA or gDNA that made up the material.

In the authors' methods: Quantification of nucleated cells was approximated via reference gene primer amplification. Clones were sequenced by immunoSEQ multiplex PCR, and TCRdb holds only the in-frame ones, with some missing. V and J calls and clone size are those listed in that table; D and trimming were worked out from the DNA. The sample holds nearly 400,000 clones, roughly 89% seen once. Those who participated ranged in age from roughly 18 to 100 years and resided in approximately 23 US areas. Germline CDR1 is SGHNT and CDR2 is YYREEE (reference sequence). The CDR3 runs 14 residues. V trimming: 0 bases; J trimming: 3 bases; junction bases outside the gene matches: 0.

The V gene is TRBV5-4, the J gene TRBJ2-4; 7 nucleotides match TRBD1. The clonotype comes from a woman younger than 45 who had recovered from COVID-19. The sample comprised PBMCs or T cells enriched from blood (not recorded which). In nucleotides, the CDR3 is TGTGCCAGCAGCTTGGGACAGGGCAAAAACATTCAGTACTTC. Residues: CASSLGQGKNIQYF. Using reference TRBV5-4 and TRBJ2-4 for the parts outside the CDR3, the full variable domain is ETGVTQSPTHLIKTRGQQVTLRCSSQSGHNTVSWYQQALGQGPQFIFQYYREEENGRGNFPPRFSGLQFPNYSSELNVNALELDDSALYLCASSLGQGKNIQYFGAGTRLSVL.